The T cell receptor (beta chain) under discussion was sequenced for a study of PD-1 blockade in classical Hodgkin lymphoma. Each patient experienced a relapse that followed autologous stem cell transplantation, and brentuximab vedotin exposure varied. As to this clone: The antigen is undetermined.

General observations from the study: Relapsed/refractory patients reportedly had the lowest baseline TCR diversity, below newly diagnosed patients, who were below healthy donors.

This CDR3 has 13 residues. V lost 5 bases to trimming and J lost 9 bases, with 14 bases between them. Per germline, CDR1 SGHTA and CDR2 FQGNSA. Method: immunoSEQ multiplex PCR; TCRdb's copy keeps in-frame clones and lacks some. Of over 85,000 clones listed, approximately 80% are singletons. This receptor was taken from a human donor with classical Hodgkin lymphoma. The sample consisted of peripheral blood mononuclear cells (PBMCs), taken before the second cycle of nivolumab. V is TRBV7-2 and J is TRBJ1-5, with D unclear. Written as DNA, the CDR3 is TGTGCCAGCAGCCAGACTCTCCTTGGGCCCCAGCATTTT. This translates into CASSQTLLGPQHF.